This T cell receptor (beta chain) was sequenced during a study of shared clonotypes between healthy human individuals. Details on this clone: A junction end diverges from the germline sequence, so it may reflect a read error.

Germline V gene lookup returns CDR1 MNHEY and CDR2 SMNVEV (reference sequence). The CDR3 covers 15 residues. Sorted-subset replicate PCR reactions contained roughly 190 ng DNA, corresponding to 29,000 or so T cell genomes. Sequenced by immunoSEQ multiplex PCR; TCRdb stores in-frame clones only, minus some. The data contain under 600,000 clones, roughly 97% of them singletons. The TCR comes from a woman in her twenties or thirties in good health. The chain combines TRBV27 with TRBJ2-3; TRBD2 is a possible D gene (6 bases). What was sequenced was naive CD4+ T cells sorted from blood. This sample's subset: CD45RA+ positively selected. The CDR3 region has the DNA TGTGCCAGCTCCGGCGGGGCGCTGAGCACAAATACGCAGTATTTT. Translation gives CASSGGALSTNTQYF.